This T cell receptor beta chain was identified in a study of Ad26.COV2.S vaccination and SARS-CoV-2 variants. The wider study: Donor was assigned to the Ad26.COV2.S arm of trial COV1001. Study-wide results and limits: Substantial breadth was reported for post-vaccination spike-specific CD8+ and CD4+ T cells. Possibly, TCR breadth and depth analyses underestimated total T cell responses.

Assay used: immunoSEQ multiplex PCR; TCRdb lists only in-frame clones, some missing. Among about 460,000 clones listed, 70% to 90% were seen once. Treatment here: over 15 received Ad26.COV2.S at low or high dose, single or two shots; 5 received placebo; per-sample allocation not given. Each sample was drawn 63 days after the first injection (of vaccine or placebo). This Boston cohort included adults aged 18-55 years. A note on this clone: No antigen is known for it.

This TCR was sampled from a person between 18 and 59 years old who received the Ad26.COV2.S COVID-19 vaccine or a placebo. Sample: peripheral blood, taken in a trial of Ad26.COV2.S vaccine versus placebo.

This chain's CDR3 is CASSARQGGEQYF. CDR3 bases: TGTGCCAGCAGTGCCCGACAGGGTGGCGAGCAGTACTTC. The chain combines TRBV25-1 with TRBJ2-7; 7 bases are shared with TRBD1. This CDR3 is built from 13 residues. V lost 4 bases and J lost 6; bases outside the gene matches: 6. Per the germline V gene, CDR1 is MGHDK and CDR2 is SYGVNS.